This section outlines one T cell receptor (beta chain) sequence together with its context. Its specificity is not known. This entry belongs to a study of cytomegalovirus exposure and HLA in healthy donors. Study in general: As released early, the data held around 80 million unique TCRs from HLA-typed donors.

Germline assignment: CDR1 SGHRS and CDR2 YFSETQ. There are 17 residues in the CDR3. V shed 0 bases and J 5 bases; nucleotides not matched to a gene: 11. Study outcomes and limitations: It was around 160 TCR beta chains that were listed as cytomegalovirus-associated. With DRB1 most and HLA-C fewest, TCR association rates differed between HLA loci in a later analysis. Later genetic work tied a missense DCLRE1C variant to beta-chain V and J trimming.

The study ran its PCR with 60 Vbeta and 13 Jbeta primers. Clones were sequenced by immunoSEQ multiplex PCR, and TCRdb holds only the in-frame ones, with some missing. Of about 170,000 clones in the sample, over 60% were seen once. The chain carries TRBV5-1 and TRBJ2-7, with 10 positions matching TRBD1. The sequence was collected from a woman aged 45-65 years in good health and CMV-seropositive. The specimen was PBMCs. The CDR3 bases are TGCGCCAGCAGCTTGGGAATGGCCGGGACAGGGGTCGACGAGCAGTACTTC. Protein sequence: CASSLGMAGTGVDEQYF. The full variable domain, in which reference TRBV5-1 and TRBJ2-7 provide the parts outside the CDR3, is KAGVTQTPRYLIKTRGQQVTLSCSPISGHRSVSWYQQTPGQGLQFLFEYFSETQRNKGNFPGRFSGRQFSNSRSEMNVSTLELGDSALYLCASSLGMAGTGVDEQYFGPGTRLTVT.